Following are 27 T cell receptor beta chains from one sample sequenced in a study of PD-L1 blockade in urothelial cancer. Time point specified: peripheral blood 6 weeks after treatment start. Assay used: immunoSEQ multiplex PCR; TCRdb lists only in-frame clones, some missing. The profile covers fewer than 90,000 clones, with around 93% appearing a single time and roughly 0.8% taken by the ten largest. The source material was PBMCs, sampled around atezolizumab (anti-PD-L1) treatment. The source of these receptors is a woman older than 75 with urothelial cancer.

The V and J genes are TRBV7-6 and TRBJ2-2; 8 bases fit TRBD1. With V trimmed by 1 base and J by 7 bases, 5 bases remained unmatched. CDR3 length equals 15 residues. Germline V gene data show CDR1 as SGHVS and CDR2 as FNYEAQ. CDR3 residues: CASSLGTGLLGELFF. In DNA form, the CDR3 reads TGTGCCAGCAGCTTAGGGACAGGGTTGCTCGGGGAGCTGTTTTTT.

The chain employs TRBV12-5 and TRBJ1-1; a possible D gene is TRBD1 (6 bases). This CDR3 region has 14 residues. The V and J ends lost 7 bases and 4 bases respectively, with 16 bases between them. Germline V CDR1 and CDR2: LGHNT, FRNRAP. The CDR3 here is CASAPTGQSTEAFF. CDR3 in DNA: TGTGCTAGTGCCCCGACAGGTCAGAGCACTGAAGCTTTCTTT.

This clone showed up just once. J is TRBJ2-7 and V is TRBV4-2; the match to TRBD1 covers 11 bases. In germline, CDR1 is LGHNA, CDR2 YNFKEQ. CDR3 length equals 18 residues. Losses at the gene ends were 4 bases for V and 0 bases for J; bases not matched to a gene: 11. The CDR3 protein is CASSRGGTGGATSYEQYF. For the CDR3, the DNA is TGTGCCAGCAGCCGGGGGGGGACAGGGGGTGCGACCTCCTACGAGCAGTACTTC.

V is TRBV4-1 and J is TRBJ2-7, with 11 bases that match TRBD2. V was pared by 1 base and J by 4 bases, with 9 bases of the junction left unmatched. The germline CDR1 and CDR2 sequences are MGHRA and YSYEKL. The CDR3 length is 17 residues. The CDR3 protein is CASSQARLAGGPYEQYF. The CDR3 DNA follows: TGCGCCAGCAGCCAAGCAAGGCTAGCGGGAGGCCCTTACGAGCAGTACTTC.

CDR3 sequence: CASSYGSGGQETQYF. CDR3 coding DNA: TGTGCCAGCAGTTACGGGTCGGGAGGGCAAGAGACCCAGTACTTC. The chain joins TRBV6-5 to TRBJ2-5, with TRBD2 matching 8 bases. The germline CDR1 and CDR2 sequences are MNHEY and SVGAGI. J gave up 2 bases and V 2 bases, and 4 bases lay outside the gene matches. This CDR3 is 15 amino acids long.

This clone has more than one count but fewer than ten. The CDR3 nucleotides are TGTGCCAGCAGCCCGCAACGGGTCCACGGAAACACCATATATTTT. Protein product: CASSPQRVHGNTIYF. This chain links TRBV14 with TRBJ1-3; D ambiguous. This CDR3 has 15 residues. From germline, CDR1 is SGHDN and CDR2 FVKESK. Trimming took off 4 bases at V and 4 bases at J, with 14 bases between the two ends.

The V gene is TRBV30, the J gene TRBJ1-1; no definite D call. Trimming cost V 4 bases and J 0 bases, with 6 bases left between them. CDR3 length equals 12 residues. Germline lookup yields CDR1 GTSNPN and CDR2 SVGIG (reference sequence). The CDR3 protein is CAWTGMNTEAFF. The CDR3 DNA reads as TGTGCCTGGACCGGGATGAACACTGAAGCTTTCTTT. Based on the CDR3 plus reference TRBV30 and TRBJ1-1, the full variable domain is SQTIHQWPATLVQPVGSPLSLECTVEGTSNPNLYWYRQAAGRGLQLLFYSVGIGQISSEVPQNLSASRPQDRQFILSSKKLLLSDSGFYLCAWTGMNTEAFFGQGTRLTVV.

The gene calls are TRBV28 and TRBJ1-5; possible D gene TRBD1, 5 bases. V was clipped by 7 bases and J by 9 bases, with 16 bases between them. This CDR3 contains 13 residues. Germline CDR1 reads MDHEN; CDR2 reads SYDVKM. This CDR3 reads CASMGTWATPQHF. The DNA of the CDR3 is TGTGCCAGCATGGGGACTTGGGCCACGCCCCAGCATTTT.

This chain joins TRBV5-1 and TRBJ1-3; 10 positions match TRBD1. Per the germline V gene, CDR1 is SGHRS and CDR2 is YFSETQ. This CDR3 spans 17 amino acids. V lost 4 bases and J lost 4; bases outside the gene matches: 11. Written as DNA, the CDR3 is TGCGCCAGCAGCCCCAGTTGGGGACAGGGGATGGGAAACACCATATATTTT. It codes for CASSPSWGQGMGNTIYF.

The chain combines TRBV5-6 with TRBJ2-1, with D perhaps matching TRBD2 (6 bases). Deletions cut 0 bases from V and 11 bases from J, with 9 bases between. Germline CDR1 reads SGHDT; CDR2 reads YYEEEE. The CDR3 totals 12 residues. This chain's CDR3 is CASSLGLDQQFF. CDR3 coding DNA: TGTGCCAGCAGCTTGGGACTAGATCAGCAGTTCTTC.

V is TRBV9 and J is TRBJ1-5; D call uncertain. Trimming took 2 bases from V and 4 from J, leaving 10 bases between them. This CDR3 is 14 amino acids long. CDR1 is SGDLS and CDR2 is YYNGEE in the germline V gene. CDR3 loop: CASSVSTENQPQHF. Written as DNA, the CDR3 is TGTGCCAGCAGCGTCTCAACTGAGAATCAGCCCCAGCATTTT.

The chain couples TRBV11-3 to TRBJ1-1; 7 positions agree with TRBD1. Germline CDR1 is SGHNT and CDR2 is YENEEA. J was trimmed by 0 bases and V by 4 bases; bases with no gene match: 11. The CDR3 spans 17 residues. The chain's CDR3 is CASSSGQAKGVNTEAFF. DNA for the CDR3: TGTGCCAGCAGCTCCGGACAGGCGAAAGGGGTGAACACTGAAGCTTTCTTT.

A note on this clone: Other nucleotide sequences in the sample specify the same CDR3. V gene TRBV5-1 combines with J gene TRBJ2-1, with TRBD2 identical over 7 bases. The V gene end was trimmed by 0 bases and the J gene end by 7 bases; junction bases not matched to a gene: 1. The V gene's germline CDR1 is SGHRS and CDR2 YFSETQ. CDR3 length equals 13 residues. The CDR3 spells CASSLAGGNEQFF. The CDR3 DNA reads TGCGCCAGCAGCTTGGCCGGGGGGAATGAGCAGTTCTTC.

The chain recombines TRBV2 with TRBJ2-3, with TRBD2 identical over 9 bases. Germline CDR1 reads SNHLY; CDR2 reads FYNNEI. Unmatched junction bases numbered 11, after V lost 7 bases and J lost 6 bases. The CDR3 covers 15 residues. CDR3: CASKQNLAGSDTQYF. The CDR3 nucleotides read TGTGCCAGCAAGCAAAACCTAGCGGGATCCGATACGCAGTATTTT.

This clone was detected a few times. This chain links TRBV28 with TRBJ1-5; D ambiguous. The CDR3 consists of 12 residues. Trimming took 7 bases from V and 7 from J, leaving 11 bases between them. CDR1 is MDHEN, CDR2 SYDVKM, per germline. The CDR3 is CASNLRAQPQHF. CDR3 nucleotides: TGTGCCAGCAACCTGCGGGCCCAGCCCCAGCATTTT.

The DNA for the CDR3 is TGTGCCAGCAGCTTAGCCCCCCCAAACAATCAGCCCCAGCATTTT. Its protein product is CASSLAPPNNQPQHF. This sequence joins TRBV7-9 and TRBJ1-5, with D unresolved. The CDR3 is 15 amino acids. Germline CDR1 reads SEHNR; CDR2 reads FQNEAQ (reference sequence). The V end lost 0 bases, the J end lost 3 bases, and 9 bases lay between the germline ends.

The rearrangement links TRBV11-2 to TRBJ2-2; no clear D gene. Germline V lookup: CDR1 SGHAT, CDR2 FQNNGV. V lost 5 bases and J 7 bases, leaving 11 bases between the germline ends. There are 13 residues in the CDR3. The CDR3 protein is CASSLRAGGELFF. The CDR3 DNA reads as TGTGCCAGCAGCCTGCGTGCCGGCGGGGAGCTGTTTTTT.

V is TRBV27 and J is TRBJ2-2, with D possibly being TRBD2 (5 bases). The V end lost 5 bases, the J end lost 7 bases, and 17 bases lay between the germline ends. Germline V lookup: CDR1 MNHEY, CDR2 SMNVEV (reference sequence). The CDR3 is 15 amino acids. CDR3 in DNA: TGTGCCAGCAGTACCGGGATCTCGCTTTTCGGGGAGCTGTTTTTT. Its protein product is CASSTGISLFGELFF.

CDR3 bases: TGTGCCAGCAGCTTAACGCCCCTAGCGGGTGGTACTGAGCAGTTCTTC. Translating it yields CASSLTPLAGGTEQFF. The rearrangement uses TRBV7-3 and TRBJ2-1; TRBD2 matches at 8 bases. With V trimmed by 0 bases and J by 9 bases, 10 bases remained unmatched. The CDR3 sequence is 16 residues long. Germline CDR1 is SGHTA and CDR2 is FQGTGA.

This chain connects TRBV6-5 to TRBJ2-2; 9 bases map to TRBD2. Germline V gene sequence: CDR1 MNHEY, CDR2 SVGAGI. Trimming took 6 bases from V and 6 from J; bases not matched to a gene: 8. The CDR3 consists of 15 residues. The CDR3 coding sequence is TGTGCCAGCAGCTTGGCGGGAGGGGGGCCCGGGGAGCTGTTTTTT. The encoded protein is CASSLAGGGPGELFF.

This chain links TRBV6-1 with TRBJ2-7, with TRBD2 identical over 8 bases. From germline, CDR1 is MNHNS and CDR2 SASEGT. The CDR3 runs to 14 residues. V shed 6 bases and J 4 bases; nucleotides not matched to a gene: 8. The CDR3 coding sequence is TGTGCCAGCAGATCAGCGGGAGTCGGGTACGAGCAGTACTTC. Amino acid sequence: CASRSAGVGYEQYF.

V usage is TRBV28 and J usage is TRBJ1-2; TRBD1 matches at 7 bases. The CDR3 extends over 13 amino acids. The ends lost 6 bases at V and 4 bases at J; junction bases unmatched: 5. The V gene's germline CDR1 is MDHEN and CDR2 SYDVKM. CDR3 region: CASRPGQVYGYTF. The CDR3 DNA sequence: TGTGCCAGCAGGCCAGGACAGGTCTATGGCTACACCTTC.

The gene calls are TRBV9 and TRBJ1-2; 9 positions match TRBD1. With V trimmed by 0 bases and J by 5 bases, 5 bases remained unmatched. The CDR3 runs 15 residues. The germline CDR1 and CDR2 sequences are SGDLS and YYNGEE. The CDR3 here is CASSVGTGEEYGYTF. The CDR3 nucleotides are TGTGCCAGCAGCGTAGGGACAGGGGAGGAATATGGCTACACCTTC.

The chain joins TRBV7-9 to TRBJ2-5; the match to TRBD2 covers 9 bases. This CDR3 is 17 amino acids long. Germline CDR1 and CDR2: SEHNR and FQNEAQ (reference sequence). After removal of 4 bases from V and 2 bases from J, the junction contained 11 bases not matched to a gene. CDR3 in DNA: TGTGCCAGCAGCTCCAGCCTAGCGGGAAAGAGACAAGAGACCCAGTACTTC. Protein product: CASSSSLAGKRQETQYF.

The CDR3 loop is CASSPRTTQTYNEQFF. CDR3 coding DNA: TGCGCCAGCAGCCCCAGAACTACCCAAACCTACAATGAGCAGTTCTTC. The chain has TRBV5-1 and TRBJ2-1; D is undetermined. V lost 4 bases to trimming and J lost 2 bases, with 16 bases between them. Looked up from germline, CDR1 is SGHRS and CDR2 is YFSETQ. This CDR3 region has 16 residues.

V usage is TRBV5-4 and J usage is TRBJ1-1; D ambiguous. The germline gives CDR1 SGHNT, CDR2 YYREEE (reference sequence). V shed 0 bases and J shed 5 bases, with 11 bases lying between them. This CDR3 has 14 amino acids. In DNA form, the CDR3 reads TGTGCCAGCAGCTTGGGGACCGGGAGGACTGAAGCTTTCTTT. Its protein product is CASSLGTGRTEAFF.

In its sample, this clone was seen a few times. The chain employs TRBV9 and TRBJ2-7; D is unresolved. Germline CDR1 and CDR2: SGDLS and YYNGEE. The CDR3 is made up of 16 amino acids. The V gene lost 0 bases and the J gene lost 1 base, with 14 bases spanning the gap. CDR3 nucleotides: TGTGCCAGCAGCGTAGAGGCCCTCTCCGGGTCCTACGAGCAGTACTTC. It yields the protein CASSVEALSGSYEQYF.